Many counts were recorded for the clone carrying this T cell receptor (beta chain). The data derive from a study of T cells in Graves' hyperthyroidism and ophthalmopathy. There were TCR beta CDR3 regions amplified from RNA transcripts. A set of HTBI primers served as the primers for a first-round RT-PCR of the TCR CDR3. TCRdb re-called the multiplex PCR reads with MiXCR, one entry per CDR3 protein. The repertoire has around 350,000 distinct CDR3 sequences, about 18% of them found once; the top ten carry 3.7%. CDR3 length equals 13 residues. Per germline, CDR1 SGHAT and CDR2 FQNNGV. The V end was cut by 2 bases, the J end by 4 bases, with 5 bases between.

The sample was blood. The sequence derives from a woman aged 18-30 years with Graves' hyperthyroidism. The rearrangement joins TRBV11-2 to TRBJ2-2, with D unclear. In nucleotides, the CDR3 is TGTGCCAGCAGCTTACAGGTCACCGGGGAGCTGTTTTTT. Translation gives CASSLQVTGELFF.